The 9 T cell receptor beta chains below all came from one sample that was sequenced in a study of blood T cell repertoires in COVID-19. Repertoires were generated with immunoSEQ multiplex PCR, while TCRdb's copy carries only in-frame clones and drops some. The sample has 350,000 to 450,000 clones, about 89% seen once. The sequenced material came from PBMCs or T cells enriched from blood (not recorded which). Source of these receptors: a woman aged 40 to 55 who had been exposed to COVID-19.

The rearrangement joins TRBV5-1 to TRBJ1-6, with D unclear. The CDR3 contains 16 residues. V was trimmed by 4 bases and J by 9 bases, leaving 20 bases between them. The germline V gene encodes CDR1 SGHRS and CDR2 YFSETQ. The CDR3 here is CASSGGFEGTGSPLHF. The CDR3 DNA sequence: TGCGCCAGCAGCGGAGGGTTTGAGGGTACGGGTTCACCCCTCCACTTT.

The chain recombines TRBV29-1 with TRBJ1-2, with 8 nucleotides matching TRBD1. Germline V gene sequence: CDR1 SQVTM, CDR2 ANQGSEA. Trimming cost V 7 bases and J 3 bases; bases outside gene matches: 7. This CDR3 spans 13 amino acids. The CDR3 sequence: CSAQDRGYYGYTF. The DNA of the CDR3 is TGCAGCGCCCAAGACAGGGGCTACTATGGCTACACCTTC.

The V call is TRBV19, the J call TRBJ1-4, with D perhaps TRBD1 (5 bases). Trimming left V 6 bases short and J 4 bases short, with 9 bases between. CDR1 LNHDA and CDR2 SQIVND come from the germline V gene (reference sequence). This CDR3 is built from 13 residues. Written as DNA, the CDR3 is TGTGCCAGTAGCCGGCAGGGTAATGAAAAACTGTTTTTT. Translation: CASSRQGNEKLFF.

The chain carries TRBV6-5 and TRBJ2-3; a possible D gene is TRBD1 (5 bases). Looked up from germline, CDR1 is MNHEY and CDR2 is SVGAGI. V gave up 2 bases and J gave up 1 base, with 7 bases separating them. This CDR3 is built from 14 residues. The CDR3 region has the DNA TGTGCCAGCAGTTACGTCAGGGGCACAGATACGCAGTATTTT. Residues: CASSYVRGTDTQYF.

The chain couples TRBV20-1 to TRBJ1-1, with no clear D. The CDR3 loop spans 11 amino acids. V was pared by 3 bases and J by 5 bases, with 7 bases between. Germline CDR1 is DFQATT and CDR2 is SNEGSKA (reference sequence). The CDR3 sequence: CSASYGTEAFF. The CDR3 DNA sequence: TGCAGTGCTAGCTACGGGACTGAAGCTTTCTTT.

The chain couples TRBV14 to TRBJ2-3; 13 bases fit TRBD2. Germline CDR1 is SGHDN and CDR2 is FVKESK. V was pared by 3 bases and J by 5 bases, with 8 bases of the junction left unmatched. The CDR3 covers 17 residues. In DNA form, the CDR3 reads TGTGCCAGCAGCCACTTACTAGCGGGGGGGCCGAAAGATACGCAGTATTTT. Translation: CASSHLLAGGPKDTQYF. Complete variable domain (other parts from reference TRBV14 and TRBJ2-3): EAGVTQFPSHSVIEKGQTVTLRCDPISGHDNLYWYRRVMGKEIKFLLHFVKESKQDESGMPNNRFLAERTGGTYSTLKVQPAELEDSGVYFCASSHLLAGGPKDTQYFGPGTRLTVL.

The chain has TRBV6-2 or TRBV6-3 and TRBJ2-3; 9 bases map to TRBD2. The V segment lost 4 bases and the J segment 6 bases; nucleotides outside the gene matches: 14. CDR3 length: 17 residues. Germline CDR1 MNHEY, CDR2 SVGEGT. Here the CDR3 DNA reads TGTGCCAGCAGTTTCTTCTTAGCGGGGGAGAACGGGGATACGCAGTATTTT. Translating it yields CASSFFLAGENGDTQYF.

The chain joins TRBV5-1 to TRBJ1-6; D call uncertain. This CDR3 spans 16 amino acids. V gave up 0 bases and J gave up 8 bases, with 15 bases separating them. Per the germline V gene, CDR1 is SGHRS and CDR2 is YFSETQ. The CDR3 DNA reads as TGCGCCAGCAGCTTGGCTGGGTGGGGAGGAGATTCACCCCTCCACTTT. Translating it yields CASSLAGWGGDSPLHF.

The table lists this clone with a few counts. V and J are TRBV27 and TRBJ2-7; 9 nucleotides align to TRBD1. The CDR3 is made up of 16 amino acids. Trimming at V came to 6 bases and at J to 2 bases, leaving 11 bases not matched to a gene. Germline values: CDR1 MNHEY, CDR2 SMNVEV (reference sequence). In nucleotides, the CDR3 is TGTGCCAGCAGAAAGGGGACAGGGACGTACCCCTACGAGCAGTACTTC. This encodes CASRKGTGTYPYEQYF.